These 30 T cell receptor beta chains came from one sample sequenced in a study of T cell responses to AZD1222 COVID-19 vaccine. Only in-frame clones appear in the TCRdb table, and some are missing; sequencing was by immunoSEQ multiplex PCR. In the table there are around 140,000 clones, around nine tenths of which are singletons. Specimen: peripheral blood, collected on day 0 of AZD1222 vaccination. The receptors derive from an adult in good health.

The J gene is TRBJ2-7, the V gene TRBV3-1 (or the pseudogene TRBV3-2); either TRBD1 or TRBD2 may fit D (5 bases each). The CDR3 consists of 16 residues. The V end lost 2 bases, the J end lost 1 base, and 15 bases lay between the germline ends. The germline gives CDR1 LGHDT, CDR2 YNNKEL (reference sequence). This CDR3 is CASSQYRDGDSYEQYF. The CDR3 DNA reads TGTGCCAGCAGCCAATACCGGGACGGAGATTCCTACGAGCAGTACTTC.

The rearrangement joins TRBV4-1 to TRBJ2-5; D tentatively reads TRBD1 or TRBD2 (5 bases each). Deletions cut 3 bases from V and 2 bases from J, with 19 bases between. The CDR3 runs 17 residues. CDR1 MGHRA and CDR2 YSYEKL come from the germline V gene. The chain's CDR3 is CASSHEKPGTKQETQYF. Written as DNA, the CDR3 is TGCGCCAGCAGCCACGAAAAACCCGGGACCAAACAAGAGACCCAGTACTTC.

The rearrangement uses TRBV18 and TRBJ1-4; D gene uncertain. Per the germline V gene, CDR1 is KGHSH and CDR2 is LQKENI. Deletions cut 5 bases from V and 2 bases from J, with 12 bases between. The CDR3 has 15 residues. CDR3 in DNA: TGTGCCAGCTCATCCCTCTTTAGCACTAATGAAAAACTGTTTTTT. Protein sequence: CASSSLFSTNEKLFF.

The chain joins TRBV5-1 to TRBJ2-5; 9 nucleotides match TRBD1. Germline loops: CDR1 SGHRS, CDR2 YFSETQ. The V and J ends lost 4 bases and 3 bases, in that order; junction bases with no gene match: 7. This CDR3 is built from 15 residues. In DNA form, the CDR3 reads TGCGCCAGCAGCACATCTGGACAGGGGAAAGAGACCCAGTACTTC. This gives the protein CASSTSGQGKETQYF.

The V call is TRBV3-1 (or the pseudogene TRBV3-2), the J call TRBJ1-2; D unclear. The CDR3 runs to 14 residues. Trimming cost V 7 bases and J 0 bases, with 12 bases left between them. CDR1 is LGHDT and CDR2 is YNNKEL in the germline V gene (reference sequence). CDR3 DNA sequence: TGTGCCAGCAAATTACTGGTCTCTAACTATGGCTACACCTTC. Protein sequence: CASKLLVSNYGYTF.

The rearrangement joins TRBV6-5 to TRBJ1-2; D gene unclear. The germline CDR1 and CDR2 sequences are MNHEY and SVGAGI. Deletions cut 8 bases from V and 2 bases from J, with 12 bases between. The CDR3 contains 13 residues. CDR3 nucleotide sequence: TGTGCCAGCCAACTGGGCGTCAACTATGGCTACACCTTC. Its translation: CASQLGVNYGYTF.

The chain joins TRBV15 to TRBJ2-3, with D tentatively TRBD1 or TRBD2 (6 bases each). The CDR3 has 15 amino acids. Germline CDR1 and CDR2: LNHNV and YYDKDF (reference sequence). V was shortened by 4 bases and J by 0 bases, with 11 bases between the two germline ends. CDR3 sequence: CATSKGGESTDTQYF. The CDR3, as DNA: TGTGCCACCAGCAAGGGGGGAGAGAGCACAGATACGCAGTATTTT.

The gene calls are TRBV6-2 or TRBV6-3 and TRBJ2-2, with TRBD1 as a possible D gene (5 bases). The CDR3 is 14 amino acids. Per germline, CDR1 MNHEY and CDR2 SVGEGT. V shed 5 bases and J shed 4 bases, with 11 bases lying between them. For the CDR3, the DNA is TGTGCCAGCAGTGGCAGGGTCGGCACCGGGGAGCTGTTTTTT. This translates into CASSGRVGTGELFF.

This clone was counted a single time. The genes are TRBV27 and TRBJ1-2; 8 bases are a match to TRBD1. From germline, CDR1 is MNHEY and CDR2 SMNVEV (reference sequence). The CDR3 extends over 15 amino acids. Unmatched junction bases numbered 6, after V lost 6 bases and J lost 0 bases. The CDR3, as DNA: TGTGCCAGCAGCCCTAGGACAGGGTCTAACTATGGCTACACCTTC. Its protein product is CASSPRTGSNYGYTF.

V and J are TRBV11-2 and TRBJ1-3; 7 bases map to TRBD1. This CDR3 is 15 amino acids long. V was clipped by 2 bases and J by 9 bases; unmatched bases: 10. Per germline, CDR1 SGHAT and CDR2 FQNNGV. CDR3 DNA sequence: TGTGCCAGCAGCTTATGGGACAGTCCTCCAGGCACCATATATTTT. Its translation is CASSLWDSPPGTIYF.

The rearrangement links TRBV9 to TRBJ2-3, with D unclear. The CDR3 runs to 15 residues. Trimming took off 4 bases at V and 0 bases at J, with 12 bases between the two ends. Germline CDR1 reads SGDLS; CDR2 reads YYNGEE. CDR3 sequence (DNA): TGTGCCAGCAGCACACAGATTACTAGCACAGATACGCAGTATTTT. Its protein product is CASSTQITSTDTQYF.

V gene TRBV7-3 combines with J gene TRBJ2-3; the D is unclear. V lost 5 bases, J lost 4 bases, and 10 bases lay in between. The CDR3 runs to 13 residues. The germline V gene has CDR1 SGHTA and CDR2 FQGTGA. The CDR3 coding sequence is TGTGCCAGCAGCCAGCTAGGTGCAGATACGCAGTATTTT. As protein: CASSQLGADTQYF.

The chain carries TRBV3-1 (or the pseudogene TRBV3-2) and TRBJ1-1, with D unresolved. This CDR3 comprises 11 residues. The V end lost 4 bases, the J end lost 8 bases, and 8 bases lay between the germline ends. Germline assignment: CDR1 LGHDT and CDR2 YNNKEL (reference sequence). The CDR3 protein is CASSPGLEAFF. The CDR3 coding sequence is TGTGCCAGCAGCCCCGGACTCGAAGCTTTCTTT.

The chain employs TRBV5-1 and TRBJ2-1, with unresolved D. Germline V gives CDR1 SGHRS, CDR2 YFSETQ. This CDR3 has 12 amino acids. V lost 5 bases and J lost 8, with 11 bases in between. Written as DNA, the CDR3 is TGCGCCAGCAGTAATAGTGGCGATGAGCAGTTCTTC. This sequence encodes CASSNSGDEQFF.

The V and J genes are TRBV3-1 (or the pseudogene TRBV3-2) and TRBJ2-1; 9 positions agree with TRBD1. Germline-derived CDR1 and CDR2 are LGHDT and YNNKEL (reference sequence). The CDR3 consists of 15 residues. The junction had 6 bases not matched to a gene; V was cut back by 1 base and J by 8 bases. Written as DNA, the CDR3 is TGTGCCAGCAGCCAAGGCGGGACAGGGACCGATGAGCAGTTCTTC. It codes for CASSQGGTGTDEQFF.

In DNA form, the CDR3 reads TGCGCCAGCAGCTTGGCGTTTGGACAGGGCGGGATCGGGAAGAACACTGAAGCTTTCTTT. Residues: CASSLAFGQGGIGKNTEAFF. J is TRBJ1-1 and V is TRBV5-1; 8 bases align to TRBD1. The germline V gene encodes CDR1 SGHRS and CDR2 YFSETQ. The CDR3 extends over 20 amino acids. With 0 bases clipped from V and 1 base from J, the junction kept 17 bases outside the gene matches.

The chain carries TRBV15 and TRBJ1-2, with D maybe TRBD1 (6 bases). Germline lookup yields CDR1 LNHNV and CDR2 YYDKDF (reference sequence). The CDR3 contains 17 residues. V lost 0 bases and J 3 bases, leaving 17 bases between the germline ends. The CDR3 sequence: CATSRDLAGAGDYGYTF. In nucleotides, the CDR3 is TGTGCCACCAGCAGAGATCTGGCAGGGGCCGGCGACTATGGCTACACCTTC.

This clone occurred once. CDR3 residues: CATWTGGGTDTQYF. The CDR3 DNA reads TGTGCCACCTGGACAGGGGGCGGCACAGATACGCAGTATTTT. J is TRBJ2-3 and V is TRBV6-5; the match to TRBD1 covers 11 bases. The CDR3 spans 14 residues. With V trimmed by 10 bases and J by 1 base, 4 bases remained unmatched. Germline V gene data show CDR1 as MNHEY and CDR2 as SVGAGI.

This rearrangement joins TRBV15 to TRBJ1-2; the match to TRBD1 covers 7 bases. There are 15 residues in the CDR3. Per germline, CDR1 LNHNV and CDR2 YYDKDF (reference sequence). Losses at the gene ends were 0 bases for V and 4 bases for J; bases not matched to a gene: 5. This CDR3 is CATSRDKTGTYGYTF. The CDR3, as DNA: TGTGCCACCAGCAGAGATAAGACAGGGACCTATGGCTACACCTTC.

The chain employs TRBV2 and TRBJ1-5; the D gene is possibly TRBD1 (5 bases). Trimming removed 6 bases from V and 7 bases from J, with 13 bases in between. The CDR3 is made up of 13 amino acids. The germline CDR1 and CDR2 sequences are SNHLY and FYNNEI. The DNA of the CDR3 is TGTGCCAGCAGAGGGTCAGGGAGGCAGCCCCAGCATTTT. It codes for CASRGSGRQPQHF.

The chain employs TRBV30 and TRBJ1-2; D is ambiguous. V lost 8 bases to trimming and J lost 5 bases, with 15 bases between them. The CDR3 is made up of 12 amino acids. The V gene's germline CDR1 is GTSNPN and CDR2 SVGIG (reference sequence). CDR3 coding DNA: TGTGCCGAGGGTTCAATTCTTTATGGCTACACCTTC. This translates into CAEGSILYGYTF.

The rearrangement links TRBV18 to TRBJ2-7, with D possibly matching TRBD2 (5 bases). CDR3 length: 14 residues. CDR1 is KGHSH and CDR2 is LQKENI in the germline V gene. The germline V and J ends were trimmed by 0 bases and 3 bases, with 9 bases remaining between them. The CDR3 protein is CASSPPPGIYEQYF. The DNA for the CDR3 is TGTGCCAGCTCACCACCGCCGGGAATCTACGAGCAGTACTTC.

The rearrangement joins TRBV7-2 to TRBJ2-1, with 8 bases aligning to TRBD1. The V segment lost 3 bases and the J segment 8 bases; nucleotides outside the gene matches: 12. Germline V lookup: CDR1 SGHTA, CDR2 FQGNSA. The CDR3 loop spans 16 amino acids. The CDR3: CASSFRSDRDYDEQFF. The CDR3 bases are TGTGCCAGCAGCTTCCGATCGGACAGGGATTACGATGAGCAGTTCTTC. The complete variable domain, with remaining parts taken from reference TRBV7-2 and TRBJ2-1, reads GAGVSQSPSNKVTEKGKDVELRCDPISGHTALYWYRQSLGQGLEFLIYFQGNSAPDKSGLPSDRFSAERTGGSVSTLTIQRTQQEDSAVYLCASSFRSDRDYDEQFFGPGTRLTVL.

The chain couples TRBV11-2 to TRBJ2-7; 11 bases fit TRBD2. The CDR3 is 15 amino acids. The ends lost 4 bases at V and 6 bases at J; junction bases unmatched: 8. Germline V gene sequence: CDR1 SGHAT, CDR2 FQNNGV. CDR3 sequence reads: CASSSVTSGSFEQYF. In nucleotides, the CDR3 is TGTGCCAGCAGCTCCGTAACTAGCGGGAGTTTCGAGCAGTACTTC. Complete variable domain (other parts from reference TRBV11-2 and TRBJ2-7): EAGVAQSPRYKIIEKRQSVAFWCNPISGHATLYWYQQILGQGPKLLIQFQNNGVVDDSQLPKDRFSAERLKGVDSTLKIQPAKLEDSAVYLCASSSVTSGSFEQYFGPGTRLTVT.

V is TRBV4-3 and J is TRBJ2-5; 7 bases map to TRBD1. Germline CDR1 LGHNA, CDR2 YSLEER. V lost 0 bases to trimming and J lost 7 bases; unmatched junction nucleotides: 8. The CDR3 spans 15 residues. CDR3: CASSQEIEQGLTQYF. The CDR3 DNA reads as TGCGCCAGCAGCCAAGAAATTGAACAGGGGTTGACCCAGTACTTC.

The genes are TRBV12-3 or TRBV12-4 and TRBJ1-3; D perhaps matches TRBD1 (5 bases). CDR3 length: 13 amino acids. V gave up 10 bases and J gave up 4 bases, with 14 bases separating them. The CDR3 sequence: CATYGGGGNTIYF. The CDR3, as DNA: TGTGCCACCTACGGGGGGGGAGGAAACACCATATATTTT.

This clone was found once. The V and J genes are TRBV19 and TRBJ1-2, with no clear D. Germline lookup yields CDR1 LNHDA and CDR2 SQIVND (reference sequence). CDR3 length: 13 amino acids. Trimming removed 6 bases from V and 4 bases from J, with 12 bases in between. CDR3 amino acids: CASSQTGIYGYTF. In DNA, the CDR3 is TGTGCCAGTAGCCAGACCGGGATCTATGGCTACACCTTC.

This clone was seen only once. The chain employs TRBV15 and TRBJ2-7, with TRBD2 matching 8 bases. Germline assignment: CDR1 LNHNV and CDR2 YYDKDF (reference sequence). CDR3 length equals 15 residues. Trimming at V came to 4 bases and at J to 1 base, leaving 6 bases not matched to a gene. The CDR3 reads CATSIETSGSYEQYF. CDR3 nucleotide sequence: TGTGCCACCAGCATAGAAACTAGCGGATCCTACGAGCAGTACTTC.

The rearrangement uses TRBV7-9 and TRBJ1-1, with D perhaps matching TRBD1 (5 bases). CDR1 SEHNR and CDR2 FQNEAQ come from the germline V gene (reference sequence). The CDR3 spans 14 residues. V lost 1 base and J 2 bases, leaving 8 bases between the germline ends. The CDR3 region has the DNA TGTGCCAGCAGCTTAGTCCAGGGAAACACTGAAGCTTTCTTT. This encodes CASSLVQGNTEAFF.

CDR3 sequence reads: CASSSPGRGDTEAFF. The CDR3 nucleotides read TGTGCCAGCAGTTCCCCGGGACGGGGAGACACTGAAGCTTTCTTT. The chain combines TRBV6-5 with TRBJ1-1; TRBD1 might be the D (5 bases). In germline, CDR1 is MNHEY, CDR2 SVGAGI. This CDR3 region has 15 residues. With 4 bases removed from V and 3 bases from J, the gap between germline ends came to 15 bases.